The clone carrying this T cell receptor beta chain was observed a handful of times. Original processing notes: Counts of nucleated cells, estimated from reference gene primer amplification, were obtained. Profiled with immunoSEQ multiplex PCR; TCRdb holds only in-frame clones, not every one. That table supplies the V and J calls and clone size; D and trimming were determined from the DNA. The sample consists of 200,000 or so clones, around 80% of them appearing once. These data originate in a study of blood T cell repertoires in COVID-19. Germline V gene lookup returns CDR1 KGHSH and CDR2 LQKENI. The CDR3 totals 13 residues. The V segment lost 2 bases and the J segment 5 bases; nucleotides outside the gene matches: 2.

This sequence originates from a woman in her fifties or sixties who had recovered from COVID-19. The rearrangement links TRBV18 to TRBJ1-2, with TRBD1 identical over 7 bases. Material for sequencing was peripheral blood. CDR3 DNA sequence: TGTGCCAGCTCACCAGGGACAGAATATGGCTACACCTTC. This gives the protein CASSPGTEYGYTF.